This TCR beta chain was sequenced during a study of shared clonotypes between healthy human individuals. Profiling relied on immunoSEQ multiplex PCR, and the TCRdb table lists in-frame clones only, not all of them. The profile shows more than 400,000 clones, roughly 95% of them singletons. The V gene's germline CDR1 is MNHEY and CDR2 SMNVEV (reference sequence). The CDR3 loop spans 12 amino acids. The germline V and J ends were trimmed by 8 bases and 11 bases, with 18 bases remaining between them. CD4+ cells underwent separation, giving CD45RA+ naive and CD45RA-negative memory subsets. V gene TRBV27 combines with J gene TRBJ1-1; D possibly corresponds to TRBD1 (5 bases). Sequencing used naive CD4+ T cells sorted from blood. Noted subset: CD45RA+ positively selected. The sequence was obtained from a woman younger than 45 in good health. The CDR3 spells CASRSGGREAFF. The CDR3 bases are TGTGCCAGCCGGAGTGGGGGGAGGGAGGCTTTCTTT.